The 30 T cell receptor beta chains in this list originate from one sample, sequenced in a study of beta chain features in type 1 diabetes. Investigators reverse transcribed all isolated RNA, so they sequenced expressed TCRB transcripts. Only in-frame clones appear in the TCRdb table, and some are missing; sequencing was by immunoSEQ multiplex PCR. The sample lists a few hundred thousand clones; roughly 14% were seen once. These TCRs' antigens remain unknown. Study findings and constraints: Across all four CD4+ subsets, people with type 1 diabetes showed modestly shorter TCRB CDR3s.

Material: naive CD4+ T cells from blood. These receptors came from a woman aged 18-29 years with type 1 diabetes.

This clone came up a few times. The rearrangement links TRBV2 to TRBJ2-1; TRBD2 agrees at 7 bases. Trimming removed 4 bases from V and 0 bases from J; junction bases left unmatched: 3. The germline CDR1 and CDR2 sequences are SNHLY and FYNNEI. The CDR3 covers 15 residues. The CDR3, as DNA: TGTGCCAGCAGTGGGGAGGGAAGCTCCTACAATGAGCAGTTCTTC. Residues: CASSGEGSSYNEQFF.

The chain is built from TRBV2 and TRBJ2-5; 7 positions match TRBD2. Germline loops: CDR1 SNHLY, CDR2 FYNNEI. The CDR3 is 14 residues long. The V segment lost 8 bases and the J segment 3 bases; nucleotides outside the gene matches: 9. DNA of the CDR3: TGTGCCAGCCGGGCCGGGACTAACGAAGAGACCCAGTACTTC. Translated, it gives CASRAGTNEETQYF. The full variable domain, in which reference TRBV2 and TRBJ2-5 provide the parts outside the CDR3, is EPEVTQTPSHQVTQMGQEVILRCVPISNHLYFYWYRQILGQKVEFLVSFYNNEISEKSEIFDDQFSVERPDGSNFTLKIRSTKLEDSAMYFCASRAGTNEETQYFGPGTRLLVL.

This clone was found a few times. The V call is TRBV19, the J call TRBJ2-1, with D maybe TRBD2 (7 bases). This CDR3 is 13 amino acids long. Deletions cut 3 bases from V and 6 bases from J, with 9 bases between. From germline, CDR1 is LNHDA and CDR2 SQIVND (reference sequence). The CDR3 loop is CASSIGGRNEQFF. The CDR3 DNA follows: TGTGCCAGTAGTATCGGGGGGCGCAATGAGCAGTTCTTC.

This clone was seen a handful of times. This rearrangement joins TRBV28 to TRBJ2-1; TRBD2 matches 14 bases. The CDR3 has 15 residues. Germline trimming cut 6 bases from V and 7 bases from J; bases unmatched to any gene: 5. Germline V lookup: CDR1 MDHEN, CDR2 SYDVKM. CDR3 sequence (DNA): TGTGCCAGCAGCGAACGGACTAGCGGGAGGAATGAGCAGTTCTTC. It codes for CASSERTSGRNEQFF.

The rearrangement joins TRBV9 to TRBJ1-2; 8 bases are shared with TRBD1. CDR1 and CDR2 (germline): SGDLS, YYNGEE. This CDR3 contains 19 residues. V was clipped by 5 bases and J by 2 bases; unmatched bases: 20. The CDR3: CASSDPQGATAIRNYGYTF. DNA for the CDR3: TGTGCCAGCAGTGATCCCCAGGGGGCCACCGCGATAAGAAACTATGGCTACACCTTC.

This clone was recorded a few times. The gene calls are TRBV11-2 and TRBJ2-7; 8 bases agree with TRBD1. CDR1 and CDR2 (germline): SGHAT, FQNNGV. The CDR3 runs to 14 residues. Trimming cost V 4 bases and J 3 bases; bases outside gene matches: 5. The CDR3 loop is CASSWGQVLYEQYF. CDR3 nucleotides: TGTGCCAGCAGCTGGGGACAGGTCCTCTACGAGCAGTACTTC.

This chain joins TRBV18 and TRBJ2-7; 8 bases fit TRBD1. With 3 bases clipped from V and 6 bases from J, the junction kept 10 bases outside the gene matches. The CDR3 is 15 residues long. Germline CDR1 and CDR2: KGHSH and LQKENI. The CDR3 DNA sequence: TGTGCCAGCTCACCGCGGACAGGGTTAGACGGCGAGCAGTACTTC. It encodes CASSPRTGLDGEQYF.

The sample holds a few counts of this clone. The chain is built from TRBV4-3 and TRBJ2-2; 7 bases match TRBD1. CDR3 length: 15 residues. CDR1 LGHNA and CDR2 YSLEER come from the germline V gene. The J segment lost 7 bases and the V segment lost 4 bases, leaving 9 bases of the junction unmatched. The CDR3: CASSLEQGSGGELFF. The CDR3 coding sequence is TGCGCCAGCAGCCTCGAACAGGGGTCTGGCGGGGAGCTGTTTTTT.

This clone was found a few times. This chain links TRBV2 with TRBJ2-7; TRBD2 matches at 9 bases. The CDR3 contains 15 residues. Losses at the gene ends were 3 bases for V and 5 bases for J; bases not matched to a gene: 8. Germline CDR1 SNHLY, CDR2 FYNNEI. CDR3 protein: CASSDLAGGRDEQYV. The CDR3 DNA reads TGTGCCAGCAGTGATCTGGCGGGAGGGAGGGACGAGCAGTACGTC.

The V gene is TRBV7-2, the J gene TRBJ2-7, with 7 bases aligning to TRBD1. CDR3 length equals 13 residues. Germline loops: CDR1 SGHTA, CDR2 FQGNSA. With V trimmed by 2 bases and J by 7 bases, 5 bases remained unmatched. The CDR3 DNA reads TGTGCCAGCAGCTTAAACAGGGGAAGAGAGCAGTACGTC. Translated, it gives CASSLNRGREQYV.

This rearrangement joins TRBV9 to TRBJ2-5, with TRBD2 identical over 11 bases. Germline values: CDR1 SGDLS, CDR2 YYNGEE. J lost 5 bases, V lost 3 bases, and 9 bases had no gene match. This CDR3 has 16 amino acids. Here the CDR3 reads CASSARLAGIRETQYF. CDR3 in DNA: TGTGCCAGCAGCGCTCGACTAGCGGGAATTCGGGAGACCCAGTACTTC.

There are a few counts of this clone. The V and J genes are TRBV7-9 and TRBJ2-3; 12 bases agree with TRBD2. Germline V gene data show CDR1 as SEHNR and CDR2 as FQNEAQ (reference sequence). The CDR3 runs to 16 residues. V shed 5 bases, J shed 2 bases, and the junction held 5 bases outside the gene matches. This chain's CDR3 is CASSIRLAGDTDTQYF. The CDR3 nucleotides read TGTGCCAGCAGCATTAGACTAGCGGGGGACACAGATACGCAGTATTTT.

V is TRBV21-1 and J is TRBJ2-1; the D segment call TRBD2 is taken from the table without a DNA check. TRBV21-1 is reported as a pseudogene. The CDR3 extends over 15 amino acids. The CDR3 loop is CASSKGSGKWRIKVF. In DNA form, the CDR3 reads TGTGCCAGCAGCAAAGGGAGCGGGAAGTGGCGGATAAAGGTCTTC.

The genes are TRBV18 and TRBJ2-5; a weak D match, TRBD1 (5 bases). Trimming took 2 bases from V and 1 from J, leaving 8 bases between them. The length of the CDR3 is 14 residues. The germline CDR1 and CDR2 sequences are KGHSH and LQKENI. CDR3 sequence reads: CASSPVDSQETQYF. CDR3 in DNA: TGTGCCAGCTCACCAGTCGACAGCCAAGAGACCCAGTACTTC.

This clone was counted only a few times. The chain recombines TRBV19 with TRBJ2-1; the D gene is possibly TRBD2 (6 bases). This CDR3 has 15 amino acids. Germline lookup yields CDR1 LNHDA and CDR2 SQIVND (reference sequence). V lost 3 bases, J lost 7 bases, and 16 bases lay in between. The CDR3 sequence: CASSIAAGTPNEQFF. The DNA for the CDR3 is TGTGCCAGTAGTATTGCGGCCGGGACTCCGAATGAGCAGTTCTTC. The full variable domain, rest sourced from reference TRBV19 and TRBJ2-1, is DGGITQSPKYLFRKEGQNVTLSCEQNLNHDAMYWYRQDPGQGLRLIYYSQIVNDFQKGDIAEGYSVSREKKESFPLTVTSAQKNPTAFYLCASSIAAGTPNEQFFGPGTRLTVL.

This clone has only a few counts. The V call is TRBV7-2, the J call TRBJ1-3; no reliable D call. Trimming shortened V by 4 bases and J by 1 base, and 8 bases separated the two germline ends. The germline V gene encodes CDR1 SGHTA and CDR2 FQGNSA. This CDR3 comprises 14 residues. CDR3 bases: TGTGCCAGCAGCTCGGGGTGGTCTGGAAACACCATATATTTT. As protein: CASSSGWSGNTIYF.

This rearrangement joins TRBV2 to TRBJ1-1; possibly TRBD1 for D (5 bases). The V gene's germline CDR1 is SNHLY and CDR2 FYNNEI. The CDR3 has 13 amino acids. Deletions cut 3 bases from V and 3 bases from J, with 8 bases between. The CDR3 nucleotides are TGTGCCAGCAGTGAGCGACAGTACACTGAAGCTTTCTTT. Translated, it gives CASSERQYTEAFF.

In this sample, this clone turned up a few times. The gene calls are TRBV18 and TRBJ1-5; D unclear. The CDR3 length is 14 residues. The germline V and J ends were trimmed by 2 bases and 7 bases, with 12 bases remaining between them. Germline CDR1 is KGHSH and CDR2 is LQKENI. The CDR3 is CASSPIADPQPQHF. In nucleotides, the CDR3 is TGTGCCAGCTCACCAATCGCAGATCCCCAGCCCCAGCATTTT.

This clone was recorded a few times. The CDR3 reads CASSRTGGEQPQHF. CDR3 nucleotides: TGCGCCAGCAGCCGGACAGGGGGGGAGCAGCCCCAGCATTTT. This chain joins TRBV5-1 and TRBJ1-5; 10 bases match TRBD1. Trimming took 4 bases from V and 7 from J; bases not matched to a gene: 5. Germline CDR1 reads SGHRS; CDR2 reads YFSETQ. This CDR3 region has 14 residues.

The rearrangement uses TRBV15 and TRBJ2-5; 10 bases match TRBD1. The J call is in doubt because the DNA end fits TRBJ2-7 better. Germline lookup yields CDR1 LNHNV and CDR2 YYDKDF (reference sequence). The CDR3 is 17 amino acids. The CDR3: CATSFRLIGTGDYEQYF. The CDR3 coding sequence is TGTGCCACCAGCTTCCGACTCATAGGGACAGGGGACTACGAGCAGTACTTC.

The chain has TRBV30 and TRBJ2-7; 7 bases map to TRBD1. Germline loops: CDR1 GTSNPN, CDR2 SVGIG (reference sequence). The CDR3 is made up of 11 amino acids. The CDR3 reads CAFNRGGEQYV. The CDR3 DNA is TGTGCGTTCAACAGGGGTGGCGAGCAGTACGTC.

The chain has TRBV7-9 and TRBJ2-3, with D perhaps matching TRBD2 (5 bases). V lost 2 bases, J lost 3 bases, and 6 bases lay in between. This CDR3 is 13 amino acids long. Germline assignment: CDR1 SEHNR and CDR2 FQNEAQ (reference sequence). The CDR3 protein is CASSLPGTDTQYF. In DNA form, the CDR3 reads TGTGCCAGCAGCTTACCGGGAACAGATACGCAGTATTTT.

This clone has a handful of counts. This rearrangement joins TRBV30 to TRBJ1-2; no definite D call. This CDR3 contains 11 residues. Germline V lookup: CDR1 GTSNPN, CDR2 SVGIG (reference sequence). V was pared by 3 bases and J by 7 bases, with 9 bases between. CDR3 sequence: CAWSSTGGYTF. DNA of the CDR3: TGTGCCTGGAGCTCAACGGGTGGCTACACCTTC.

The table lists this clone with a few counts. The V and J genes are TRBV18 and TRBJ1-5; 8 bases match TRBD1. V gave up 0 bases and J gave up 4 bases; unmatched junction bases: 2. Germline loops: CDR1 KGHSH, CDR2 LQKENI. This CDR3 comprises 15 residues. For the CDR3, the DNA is TGTGCCAGCTCACCACCGGACAGGGTGAATCAGCCCCAGCATTTT. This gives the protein CASSPPDRVNQPQHF.

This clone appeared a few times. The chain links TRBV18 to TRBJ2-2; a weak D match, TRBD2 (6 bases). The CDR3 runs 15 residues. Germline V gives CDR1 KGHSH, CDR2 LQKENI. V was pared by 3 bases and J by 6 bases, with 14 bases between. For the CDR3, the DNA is TGTGCCAGCTCACCGGATTCTAGCGCGGCCGGGGAGCTGTTTTTT. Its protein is CASSPDSSAAGELFF.

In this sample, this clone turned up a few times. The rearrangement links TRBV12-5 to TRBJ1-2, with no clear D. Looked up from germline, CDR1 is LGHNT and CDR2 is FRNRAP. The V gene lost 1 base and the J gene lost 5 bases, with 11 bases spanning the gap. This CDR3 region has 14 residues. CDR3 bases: TGTGCTAGTGGTTTGGATCCAGTCTCTTATGGCTACACCTTC. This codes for CASGLDPVSYGYTF.

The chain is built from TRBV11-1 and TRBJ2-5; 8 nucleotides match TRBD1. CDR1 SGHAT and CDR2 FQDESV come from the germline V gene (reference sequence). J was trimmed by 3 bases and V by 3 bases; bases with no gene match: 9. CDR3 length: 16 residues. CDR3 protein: CASSLTQGATEETQYF. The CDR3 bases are TGTGCCAGCAGCTTGACCCAGGGGGCGACTGAAGAGACCCAGTACTTC.

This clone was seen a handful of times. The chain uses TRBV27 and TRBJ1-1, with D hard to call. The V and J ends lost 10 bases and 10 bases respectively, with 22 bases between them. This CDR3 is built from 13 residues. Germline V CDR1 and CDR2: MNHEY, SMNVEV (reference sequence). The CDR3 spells CATKPTGALGAFF. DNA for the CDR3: TGTGCCACCAAACCGACCGGAGCCCTCGGAGCTTTCTTT.

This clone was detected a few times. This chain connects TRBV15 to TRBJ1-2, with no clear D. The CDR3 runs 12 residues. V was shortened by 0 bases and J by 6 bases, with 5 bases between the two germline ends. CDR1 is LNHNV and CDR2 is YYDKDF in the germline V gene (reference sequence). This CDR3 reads CATSRDEDGYTF. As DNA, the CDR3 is TGTGCCACCAGCAGAGATGAGGATGGCTACACCTTC.

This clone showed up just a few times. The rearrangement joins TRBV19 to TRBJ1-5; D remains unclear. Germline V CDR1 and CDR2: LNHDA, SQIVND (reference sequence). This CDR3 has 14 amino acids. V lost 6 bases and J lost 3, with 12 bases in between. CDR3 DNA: TGTGCCAGTAGGACTGGCCTGACCAATCAGCCCCAGCATTTT. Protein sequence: CASRTGLTNQPQHF.